This record covers a single T cell receptor beta chain. This specimen belongs to a study of OX40 agonist ivuxolimab in advanced cancers. Using immunoSEQ multiplex PCR, the repertoire was profiled, and TCRdb retains in-frame clones only, with some absent. The repertoire holds 75,000 to 100,000 clones, with roughly 91% as singletons. Sample: CD4+ or CD8+ T cells sorted from blood, taken in a trial of the OX40 agonist ivuxolimab. This clonotype was sampled from an adult with an advanced solid tumor such as melanoma, head and neck, liver or kidney cancer.

DNA for the CDR3: TGTGCCAGTAGTCAACTAGCGGGGGCCTACGAGCAGTACTTC. Its protein is CASSQLAGAYEQYF. This chain links TRBV19 with TRBJ2-7; 11 nucleotides agree with TRBD2. V shed 5 bases and J 2 bases; nucleotides not matched to a gene: 2. CDR3 size: 14 residues. Germline V CDR1 and CDR2: LNHDA, SQIVND (reference sequence).